Presented here are 28 T cell receptor beta chains from one specimen sequenced in a study of tumor-infiltrating lymphocytes in primary liver carcinoma. Co-extraction of both nucleic acids (RNA and DNA) used roughly 19-33 mg of unsorted bulk tissue. Priming with a constant-region primer yielded TCR beta cDNA from 450 to 600 ng total RNA. Three-round nested multiplex PCR performed with slightly modified ARM-PCR produced the TCR beta libraries. The first two PCR rounds, roughly 10 cycles each, used TRBV1-TRBV30 forward primers and a C-beta reverse primer. TCRdb redid the calling of the multiplex PCR reads with MiXCR, one entry per CDR3 protein. The repertoire consists of 95,000 to 100,000 distinct CDR3 sequences, with 65% to 75% occurring once and the leading ten covering 9.5% to 15%. The sequenced sample consisted of liver tumor tissue from sampling region 2. Subset meaning: tumor region T2, inferior pole. These receptors originate from a woman aged 55-70 years with primary liver carcinoma and hepatitis B virus infection.

The V and J genes are TRBV11-2 and TRBJ2-3; D might be TRBD2 (5 bases). Germline V gene data show CDR1 as SGHAT and CDR2 as FQNNGV. Deletions cut 4 bases from V and 3 bases from J, with 17 bases between. The CDR3 runs to 16 residues. As DNA, the CDR3 is TGTGCCAGCAGCTCAACCCGGTTACGAGGGACAGATACGCAGTATTTT. Translation: CASSSTRLRGTDTQYF.

CDR3 region: CARSSLPGTEETQYF. In DNA, the CDR3 is TGCGCCAGGAGTTCACTCCCCGGGACAGAAGAGACCCAGTACTTC. This chain links TRBV5-1 with TRBJ2-5; 7 bases are shared with TRBD1. V was pared by 8 bases and J by 3 bases, with 13 bases of the junction left unmatched. This CDR3 is 15 amino acids long. Per the germline V gene, CDR1 is SGHRS and CDR2 is YFSETQ.

To note about this clonotype: The junction departs from the called germline gene at one end, perhaps through a read error. The rearrangement links TRBV29-1 to TRBJ1-1; D may be TRBD1 (6 bases). The length of the CDR3 is 14 residues. Germline-derived CDR1 and CDR2 are SQVTM and ANQGSEA. The CDR3 reads CRVVSGQLNTEACF. CDR3 DNA sequence: TGCAGGGTTGTGTCGGGACAACTGAACACTGAAGCTTGCTTT.

This clonotype was seen a single time. The V gene is TRBV11-2, the J gene TRBJ2-5; D might be TRBD2 (5 bases). Germline V CDR1 and CDR2: SGHAT, FQNNGV. There are 16 residues in the CDR3. The CDR3 reads CGGNLRLAEYQETQYF. CDR3 coding DNA: TGTGGCGGCAACTTACGGCTAGCAGAGTACCAAGAGACCCAGTACTTC. Full variable domain (missing parts from reference TRBV11-2 and TRBJ2-5): EAGVAQSPRYKIIEKRQSVAFWCNPISGHATLYWYQQILGQGPKLLIQFQNNGVVDDSQLPKDRFSAERLKGVDSTLKIQPAKLEDSAVYLCGGNLRLAEYQETQYFGPGTRLLVL.

A word on this clonotype: A junction boundary mismatches the germline segment, possibly from a read error. J is TRBJ1-4 and V is TRBV6-1; 7 bases align to TRBD1. Germline assignment: CDR1 MNHNS and CDR2 SASEGT. This CDR3 region has 14 residues. CDR3 protein: CTSSSRDSNEKLFF. DNA for the CDR3: TGTACCAGCAGTAGCCGGGACAGTAATGAAAAACTGTTTTTT.

Turning to this clonotype: This CDR3 is missing its conserved last phenylalanine or tryptophan, likely due to a read error. The limits of the CDR3 on the DNA are not certain, so only TCRdb's listed CDR3 is given. V gene TRBV11-2 combines with J gene TRBJ2-7; TRBD2 was called by the table and not checked on the DNA. From germline, CDR1 is SGHAT and CDR2 FQNNGV. The CDR3 length is 11 residues, termini included. CDR3 amino acids: CTSSSTSSLEY.

This clonotype was counted a few times. The chain has TRBV29-1 and TRBJ2-3; 8 nucleotides line up with TRBD2. CDR3 size: 15 residues. Germline CDR1 SQVTM, CDR2 ANQGSEA. The CDR3 DNA is TGCGGCTCCGCCTATGGGAGCGGGAGTGCTGATACGCAGTATTTT. This codes for CGSAYGSGSADTQYF.

In the case of this clonotype: A much larger clone differs from this one at a single base, so this may be a read error. The genes are TRBV18 and TRBJ1-5; possible D gene TRBD1, 5 bases. Germline-derived CDR1 and CDR2 are KGHSH and LQKENI. This CDR3 comprises 16 residues. Trimming removed 2 bases at V and 7 bases at J, with 18 bases between. The DNA of the CDR3 is TGTGCCAGCTCACCATCCCTTATAGGGGCCGGACAGCCCCAGCATTTT. It is translated as CASSPSLIGAGQPQHF.

This clonotype turned up a few times. This may be a read error: a much more frequent sequence differs by one nucleotide. The chain employs TRBV29-1 and TRBJ2-7, with 8 bases lining up with TRBD1. The CDR3 loop spans 13 amino acids. J was trimmed by 3 bases and V by 7 bases; bases with no gene match: 8. The germline gives CDR1 SQVTM, CDR2 ANQGSEA. CDR3 sequence: CSAAKGQGYEQYF. The CDR3 bases are TGCAGCGCTGCCAAAGGACAGGGCTACGAGCAGTACTTC.

V is TRBV11-2 and J is TRBJ2-3; perhaps D is TRBD1 or TRBD2 (5 bases each). Per germline, CDR1 SGHAT and CDR2 FQNNGV. The length of the CDR3 is 15 residues. Trimming stripped 7 bases from V and 2 bases from J, with 16 bases between. As DNA, the CDR3 is TGTGCCAGCAACTTCGAACTAGGACACACAGATACGCAGTATTTT. Residues: CASNFELGHTDTQYF.

This clonotype was seen repeatedly, ten times or more. The chain is built from TRBV6-5 and TRBJ2-7; D not resolved. The CDR3 length is 15 residues. V dropped 6 bases and J dropped 0 bases, with 15 bases sitting between them. Per germline, CDR1 MNHEY and CDR2 SVGAGI. The CDR3 region has the DNA TGTGCCAGCAGCTCTTCGGGCCCCAGCTCCTACGAGCAGTACTTC. Amino acids: CASSSSGPSSYEQYF.

Comment on this clonotype: One junction end disagrees with the germline gene, perhaps due to a read error. V is TRBV11-2 and J is TRBJ2-3, with D maybe TRBD2 (6 bases). Germline V lookup: CDR1 SGHAT, CDR2 FQNNGV. CDR3 length: 13 residues. In nucleotides, the CDR3 is TGTGCCAACAGCCTGCGACGCGGGAATACTCAGTATTTT. It encodes CANSLRRGNTQYF.

The chain combines TRBV12-3 or TRBV12-4 with TRBJ2-7; the D gene is possibly TRBD1 (6 bases). The CDR3 totals 12 residues. The CDR3 here is CTRSSQGDEQYF. The CDR3 DNA is TGTACCCGCAGCTCACAGGGAGACGAGCAGTACTTC.

This chain connects TRBV11-2 to TRBJ2-3; the D gene is possibly TRBD2 (6 bases). Germline loops: CDR1 SGHAT, CDR2 FQNNGV. CDR3 size: 15 residues. The V end lost 5 bases, the J end lost 6 bases, and 18 bases lay between the germline ends. The CDR3 bases are TGTGCCAGCAGCCCTCGACTAGAGGGCCCGGATACGCAGTATTTT. Its protein product is CASSPRLEGPDTQYF.

J is TRBJ1-6 and V is TRBV28; 8 bases map to TRBD1. Germline V gene lookup returns CDR1 MDHEN and CDR2 SYDVKM. Trimming took 6 bases from V and 6 from J; bases not matched to a gene: 7. The CDR3 runs 15 residues. The CDR3: CASRETGGTNSPLHF. The CDR3 DNA reads as TGTGCCAGCAGGGAAACAGGGGGTACTAATTCACCCCTCCACTTT.

This clonotype has just one count. The junction departs from the called germline gene at one end, perhaps through a read error. The chain has TRBV29-1 and TRBJ1-2; TRBD1 is a possible D gene (6 bases). CDR1 is SQVTM and CDR2 is ANQGSEA in the germline V gene. The CDR3 has 12 amino acids. The chain's CDR3 is CGVEDSGYDYTF. The CDR3 DNA is TGCGGCGTTGAGGACAGTGGCTATGACTACACCTTC.

Of note for this clonotype: Mismatch with germline at one junction end may stem from a read error. J is TRBJ2-7 and V is TRBV11-3; a possible D gene is TRBD1 (6 bases). The germline CDR1 and CDR2 sequences are SGHNT and YENEEA. This CDR3 contains 16 residues. CDR3 loop: CASILEVGRGKYEQYF. For the CDR3, the DNA is TGTGCCAGCATCTTAGAGGTGGGCAGGGGAAAGTACGAGCAGTACTTC.

Points on this clonotype: Sequence at one end of the junction differs from germline and may be a read error. The rearrangement links TRBV29-1 to TRBJ2-3, with D perhaps TRBD1 (5 bases). Germline V gene sequence: CDR1 SQVTM, CDR2 ANQGSEA. This CDR3 comprises 13 residues. The CDR3 DNA follows: TGCAGCGCTCGAACAGGCAACACAGATACACAGTATTTT. Amino acid sequence: CSARTGNTDTQYF.

This clonotype showed up many times. CDR3 amino acids: CASSYPGQGGPSSYEQYF. CDR3 nucleotides: TGTGCCAGCAGTTACCCGGGACAGGGGGGCCCAAGCTCCTACGAGCAGTACTTC. The chain is built from TRBV6-2 or TRBV6-3 and TRBJ2-7; 11 bases fit TRBD1. The CDR3 totals 18 residues. The ends lost 2 bases at V and 0 bases at J; junction bases unmatched: 9. The germline V gene encodes CDR1 MNHEY and CDR2 SVGEGT.

As for this clonotype: At one end, the junction sequence differs from germline, possibly due to a read error. The genes are TRBV10-2 and TRBJ1-6; a weak D match, TRBD1 (6 bases). This CDR3 has 13 amino acids. Germline V CDR1 and CDR2: WSHSY, SAAADI. The CDR3 here is CASSGQSGSPIHF. The CDR3 DNA is TGCGCCAGTAGCGGACAGTCCGGATCACCCATCCACTTT.

Comments on this clonotype: At one end, the junction sequence differs from germline, possibly due to a read error. The CDR3 is CASTSGTGSYEQYF. The CDR3 DNA sequence: TGTGCCAGCACCAGCGGCACCGGCTCCTATGAGCAGTACTTC. The rearrangement links TRBV12-3 or TRBV12-4 to TRBJ2-7; tentative D call: TRBD2 (5 bases). The CDR3 covers 14 residues.

Concerning this clonotype: The junction departs from germline at one end; a sequencing error may be responsible. V is TRBV29-1 and J is TRBJ2-3; 9 nucleotides agree with TRBD2. Germline CDR1 reads SQVTM; CDR2 reads ANQGSEA. The CDR3 is 14 amino acids. CDR3: CSVVGGRGVDTQYF. CDR3 sequence (DNA): TGCAGCGTTGTTGGCGGGAGGGGTGTAGATACGCAATATTTT.

Turning to this clonotype: The junction does not match germline at one end; this may be a read error. The chain is built from TRBV12-3 or TRBV12-4 and TRBJ1-2, with D hard to call. CDR3 length equals 14 residues. The CDR3 protein is CVSSLVRSNYRYTF. The CDR3 nucleotides are TGTGTCAGCAGTTTAGTACGAAGTAACTATCGCTACACCTTT.

Concerning this clonotype: A read error may produce the germline difference seen at one junction end. V usage is TRBV29-1 and J usage is TRBJ2-5, with D tentatively TRBD2 (6 bases). The germline V gene encodes CDR1 SQVTM and CDR2 ANQGSEA. The CDR3 consists of 15 residues. This CDR3 reads CSVEGQVGREEIQYF. CDR3 coding DNA: TGCAGCGTTGAAGGTCAGGTGGGGCGGGAAGAGATCCAGTACTTC.

Comments on this clonotype: Mismatch with germline at one junction end may stem from a read error. The chain has TRBV4-1 and TRBJ2-7; no definite D call. From germline, CDR1 is MGHRA and CDR2 YSYEKL. The CDR3 spans 14 residues. The DNA for the CDR3 is TGCGCCAGTAGCCAGGCGGAACAGTGTTACGAGCAGTACTTC. It encodes CASSQAEQCYEQYF.

Concerning this clonotype itself: A much more abundant neighbour one base away suggests this may be a read error. The chain has TRBV5-8 and TRBJ2-3, with 9 bases matching TRBD1. With V trimmed by 7 bases and J by 3 bases, 12 bases remained unmatched. This CDR3 spans 16 amino acids. The germline gives CDR1 SGHTS, CDR2 YDEGEE. DNA for the CDR3: TGTGCCAGCTGCTACAGACAGGGGGGTTCAACAGATACGCAGTATTTT. It yields the protein CASCYRQGGSTDTQYF.

This clonotype has at least ten counts. The chain uses TRBV4-1 and TRBJ2-1; D might be TRBD1 (5 bases). CDR3 length equals 16 residues. From germline, CDR1 is MGHRA and CDR2 YSYEKL. V dropped 2 bases and J dropped 1 base, with 12 bases sitting between them. The CDR3 nucleotides read TGCGCCAGCAGCCAACTGGACATAATTTCCTACAATGAGCAGTTCTTC. Its protein product is CASSQLDIISYNEQFF.

The table lists this clonotype with many counts. The gene calls are TRBV7-8 and TRBJ2-7; D not resolved. The CDR3 runs to 13 residues. Germline CDR1 reads SGHVS; CDR2 reads FQNEAQ. The germline V and J ends were trimmed by 6 bases and 4 bases, with 13 bases remaining between them. CDR3 protein: CASRRRGFYEQYF. The CDR3 region has the DNA TGTGCCAGCAGACGAAGAGGTTTTTACGAGCAGTACTTC. Together with reference TRBV7-8 and TRBJ2-7, the CDR3 gives the full variable domain: GAGVSQSPRYKVAKRGQDVALRCDPISGHVSLFWYQQALGQGPEFLTYFQNEAQLDKSGLPSDRFFAERPEGSVSTLKIQRTQQEDSAVYLCASRRRGFYEQYFGPGTRLTVT.